These T cell receptor beta chains were read from a single sample in a study of blood T cells in healthy people across ages. TCRdb re-called the 5' RACE reads with MiXCR, one entry per CDR3 protein. Of about 780,000 distinct CDR3 sequences in the sample, about half were seen once. The specimen was blood. These receptors originate from a man older than 75 in good health. Each CDR3 is given with its conserved first and last residue.

v_gene: TRBV20-1
len: 15
CDR3aa: CSATLAGVSHNEQFF

v_gene: TRBV9
len: 17
CDR3aa: CASSVGNGQGPSNEQYF

v_gene: TRBV5-1
len: 15
CDR3aa: CASSTSGTSYNEQFF

v_gene: TRBV10-3
len: 11
CDR3aa: CATTVGNEQFF

v_gene: TRBV5-6
len: 17
CDR3aa: CASSLWTGNSGANVLTF

v_gene: TRBV15
len: 14
CDR3aa: CATSRGTLDRGYTF

v_gene: TRBV11-2
len: 11
CDR3aa: CASSGAGTQYF

v_gene: TRBV7-2
len: 13
CDR3aa: CASSPQTIDTQYF

v_gene: TRBV28
len: 14
CDR3aa: CASRARQGWETQYF

v_gene: TRBV4-1
len: 15
CDR3aa: CASSQGQGPNSPLHF

v_gene: TRBV20-1
len: 14
CDR3aa: CSAVDPGLYNEQFF

v_gene: TRBV6-5
len: 15
CDR3aa: CASSRSNGAKNIQYF

v_gene: TRBV4-2
len: 13
CDR3aa: CASSPDGQETQYF

v_gene: TRBV7-3
len: 15
CDR3aa: CASSRGSNSYNEQFF

v_gene: TRBV5-1
len: 13
CDR3aa: CASSFTVNTEAFF

v_gene: TRBV10-3
len: 17
CDR3aa: CAISESGSGRADNEQFF

v_gene: TRBV6-2/TRBV6-3
len: 14
CDR3aa: CASSLAGPGHEQFF

v_gene: TRBV20-1
len: 13
CDR3aa: CSVARDRGYEQYF

v_gene: TRBV7-2
len: 15
CDR3aa: CASSLAARATEKLFF

v_gene: TRBV20-1
len: 17
CDR3aa: CSARERLGQWNRETQYF